Below, 27 T cell receptor beta chains from the same sample are listed, as sequenced in a study of blood T cell repertoires in COVID-19. Data came from immunoSEQ multiplex PCR; TCRdb stores just in-frame clones and leaves some out. The sample has roughly 240,000 clones; approximately 86% are singletons. Sequenced input: peripheral blood. These receptor sequences come from a woman aged 60-75 years who had recovered from COVID-19.

J is TRBJ1-1 and V is TRBV10-3; D is unclear. The CDR3 totals 13 residues. Trimming pared 7 bases from V and 5 bases from J, leaving 14 bases between. Germline values: CDR1 ENHRY, CDR2 SYGVKD. The DNA of the CDR3 is TGTGCCATCACTCCTGGCGGAGGGACTGAAGCTTTCTTT. It encodes CAITPGGGTEAFF.

In its sample, this clone was seen once. This chain links TRBV6-2 or TRBV6-3 with TRBJ1-5; D not resolved. V dropped 2 bases and J dropped 5 bases, with 16 bases sitting between them. The CDR3 consists of 16 residues. Germline CDR1 MNHEY, CDR2 SVGEGT. DNA of the CDR3: TGTGCCAGCAGTTACCCGGGGAGGGCGACGCATCAGCCCCAGCATTTT. Protein: CASSYPGRATHQPQHF.

This clone was seen a few times. The rearrangement uses TRBV19 and TRBJ2-2; 7 bases agree with TRBD1. Trimming took 5 bases from V and 2 from J; bases not matched to a gene: 8. The V gene's germline CDR1 is LNHDA and CDR2 SQIVND (reference sequence). This CDR3 spans 16 amino acids. The CDR3 region is CASSRGSGGNTGELFF. As DNA, the CDR3 is TGTGCCAGTAGTCGAGGGTCAGGGGGTAACACCGGGGAGCTGTTTTTT.

This clone has just one count. The rearrangement uses TRBV2 and TRBJ1-3; no definite D call. This CDR3 has 15 residues. The V end was cut by 3 bases, the J end by 0 bases, with 9 bases between. Germline values: CDR1 SNHLY, CDR2 FYNNEI. The CDR3, as DNA: TGTGCCAGCAGTGAGGCCGGAGTCTCTGGAAACACCATATATTTT. As protein: CASSEAGVSGNTIYF.

This CDR3 is CAISERQGNNQPQHF. In nucleotides, the CDR3 is TGTGCCATCAGTGAGCGGCAGGGGAACAATCAGCCCCAGCATTTT. The chain has TRBV10-3 and TRBJ1-5; D may be TRBD1 (6 bases). Trimming cost V 2 bases and J 3 bases, with 11 bases left between them. This CDR3 has 15 amino acids. Germline V gene data show CDR1 as ENHRY and CDR2 as SYGVKD.

This clone has a single count. The rearrangement joins TRBV5-1 to TRBJ2-6; D gene uncertain. Trimming took 4 bases from V and 0 from J, leaving 5 bases between them. The CDR3 loop spans 14 amino acids. CDR1 is SGHRS, CDR2 YFSETQ, per germline. The CDR3 region is CASSELSGANVLTF. Written as DNA, the CDR3 is TGCGCCAGCAGCGAACTCTCTGGGGCCAACGTCCTGACTTTC.

The V and J genes are TRBV7-8 and TRBJ1-2, with D uncertain. Germline CDR1 is SGHVS and CDR2 is FQNEAQ. Trimming shortened V by 0 bases and J by 8 bases, and 7 bases separated the two germline ends. The CDR3 contains 12 residues. For the CDR3, the DNA is TGTGCCAGCAGCTTAGCGGAGGAGGGCTACACCTTC. Translating gives CASSLAEEGYTF.

The CDR3 loop reads CASRGTKSSYNSPLHF. The CDR3 DNA reads TGTGCCAGCAGGGGGACAAAAAGCTCCTATAATTCACCCCTCCACTTT. J is TRBJ1-6 and V is TRBV28; D is perhaps TRBD1 (6 bases). V was clipped by 6 bases and J by 0 bases, with 12 bases between them. The CDR3 consists of 16 residues. The germline CDR1 and CDR2 sequences are MDHEN and SYDVKM.

The chain is built from TRBV7-3 and TRBJ2-1, with TRBD2 matching over 12 bases. J was trimmed by 8 bases and V by 1 base; bases with no gene match: 6. CDR1 and CDR2 (germline): SGHTA, FQGTGA. The CDR3 spans 16 residues. The CDR3 here is CASSLRTSGGPYEQFF. Written as DNA, the CDR3 is TGTGCCAGCAGCTTAAGAACTAGCGGGGGGCCATATGAGCAGTTCTTC.

A single count supports this clone. The V call is TRBV28, the J call TRBJ1-5; TRBD1 matches 8 bases. Germline CDR1 reads MDHEN; CDR2 reads SYDVKM. Germline trimming cut 6 bases from V and 9 bases from J; bases unmatched to any gene: 10. This CDR3 contains 14 residues. CDR3 in DNA: TGTGCCAGCAGCCTGCCAGGGGGCCGTTCGCCCCAGCATTTT. The encoded protein is CASSLPGGRSPQHF.

This chain joins TRBV6-5 and TRBJ2-5; TRBD1 matches at 8 bases. Germline loops: CDR1 MNHEY, CDR2 SVGAGI. V dropped 7 bases and J dropped 3; count of bases not matched to a gene: 4. The CDR3 loop spans 13 amino acids. The CDR3, as DNA: TGTGCCAGCAAAGACAGGGGTAAAGAGACCCAGTACTTC. It is translated as CASKDRGKETQYF.

The sample holds one count of this clone. The V call is TRBV5-1, the J call TRBJ2-5; 10 bases are a match to TRBD2. Germline V gives CDR1 SGHRS, CDR2 YFSETQ. This CDR3 is 16 amino acids long. V shed 5 bases and J 2 bases; nucleotides not matched to a gene: 9. The CDR3: CASRSSPSGGQETQYF. CDR3 DNA: TGCGCCAGCAGGTCCAGCCCTAGCGGGGGACAAGAGACCCAGTACTTC.

This clone was found a few times. This chain uses TRBV2 with TRBJ2-7; TRBD1 matches at 7 bases. The ends lost 6 bases at V and 6 bases at J; junction bases unmatched: 14. The CDR3 extends over 15 amino acids. Germline assignment: CDR1 SNHLY and CDR2 FYNNEI. CDR3 nucleotides: TGTGCCAGCAGGCCCAAAGGGGGCGCGGGCCTCGAGCAGTACTTC. This encodes CASRPKGGAGLEQYF.

The V call is TRBV27, the J call TRBJ2-2; D is possibly TRBD2 (5 bases). The V gene's germline CDR1 is MNHEY and CDR2 SMNVEV (reference sequence). Trimming pared 3 bases from V and 6 bases from J, leaving 11 bases between. The length of the CDR3 is 14 residues. The CDR3: CASSLGLGAGELFF. The CDR3 region has the DNA TGTGCCAGCAGTTTGGGCCTCGGGGCCGGGGAGCTGTTTTTT.

The genes are TRBV5-1 and TRBJ1-1, with D possibly being TRBD1 (6 bases). Germline CDR1 and CDR2: SGHRS and YFSETQ. The CDR3 sequence is 16 residues long. V lost 0 bases and J lost 1, with 13 bases in between. The CDR3 here is CASSLVSQGTNTEAFF. Written as DNA, the CDR3 is TGCGCCAGCAGCTTGGTATCCCAGGGGACGAACACTGAAGCTTTCTTT. The full variable domain, rest sourced from reference TRBV5-1 and TRBJ1-1, is KAGVTQTPRYLIKTRGQQVTLSCSPISGHRSVSWYQQTPGQGLQFLFEYFSETQRNKGNFPGRFSGRQFSNSRSEMNVSTLELGDSALYLCASSLVSQGTNTEAFFGQGTRLTVV.

The V gene is TRBV28, the J gene TRBJ2-3; D might be TRBD2 (7 bases). This CDR3 has 18 residues. The ends were cut back, 6 bases at V and 4 bases at J, with 26 bases in the middle. Per the germline V gene, CDR1 is MDHEN and CDR2 is SYDVKM. Here the CDR3 DNA reads TGTGCCAGCAGCCATAGGGGGGGCTCGGTCGGCGGGTCAGATACGCAGTATTTT. It codes for CASSHRGGSVGGSDTQYF.

The chain recombines TRBV13 with TRBJ2-3; 11 bases match TRBD2. Germline-derived CDR1 and CDR2 are PRHDT and FYEKMQ (reference sequence). CDR3 size: 16 residues. The V gene end was trimmed by 3 bases and the J gene end by 0 bases; junction bases not matched to a gene: 2. CDR3: CASSFLAGGSTDTQYF. CDR3 DNA: TGTGCCAGCAGCTTCCTAGCGGGGGGAAGCACAGATACGCAGTATTTT.

The chain has TRBV13 and TRBJ1-1; D perhaps matches TRBD1 (5 bases). The CDR3 sequence is 17 residues long. CDR1 PRHDT and CDR2 FYEKMQ come from the germline V gene (reference sequence). V dropped 5 bases and J dropped 3 bases, with 22 bases sitting between them. This CDR3 is CASSLDMITTGDTEAFF. CDR3 DNA sequence: TGTGCCAGCAGCCTCGATATGATAACAACGGGGGACACTGAAGCTTTCTTT.

CDR3: CASSYSARTDPGYTF. In DNA, the CDR3 is TGTGCCAGCAGTTACTCGGCCCGGACAGACCCTGGCTACACCTTC. The chain joins TRBV6-5 to TRBJ1-2, with D possibly TRBD1 on 6 matching bases. The V and J ends lost 0 bases and 7 bases respectively, with 15 bases between them. Germline CDR1 MNHEY, CDR2 SVGAGI. The CDR3 length is 15 residues.

This chain connects TRBV6-5 to TRBJ1-3; possible D gene TRBD1, 6 bases. The CDR3 length is 14 residues. Germline CDR1 and CDR2: MNHEY and SVGAGI. V lost 7 bases to trimming and J lost 1 base, with 11 bases between them. DNA of the CDR3: TGTGCCAGCAAAAGGACAGCTTCTGGAAACACCATATATTTT. This codes for CASKRTASGNTIYF.

The chain recombines TRBV29-1 with TRBJ2-1, with 8 nucleotides matching TRBD2. Germline CDR1 reads SQVTM; CDR2 reads ANQGSEA. V shed 7 bases, J shed 3 bases, and the junction held 8 bases outside the gene matches. This CDR3 is built from 14 residues. The CDR3 loop is CSAYSGDRYNEQFF. Here the CDR3 DNA reads TGCAGCGCCTATAGCGGGGACCGCTACAATGAGCAGTTCTTC.

The chain recombines TRBV5-4 with TRBJ2-2; 11 bases fit TRBD2. This CDR3 has 17 amino acids. The J segment lost 6 bases and the V segment lost 4 bases, leaving 11 bases of the junction unmatched. Germline V lookup: CDR1 SGHNT, CDR2 YYREEE (reference sequence). DNA of the CDR3: TGTGCCAGCAGCACCCCGGGACTAGCGGTCGGAGCCGGGGAGCTGTTTTTT. Translated: CASSTPGLAVGAGELFF.

CDR3 bases: TGTGCCAGCAGACAATACAGGGGAACCCTCTATGGCTACACCTTC. Its translation: CASRQYRGTLYGYTF. J is TRBJ1-2 and V is TRBV28; 7 bases match TRBD1. J was trimmed by 4 bases and V by 6 bases; bases with no gene match: 11. This CDR3 is 15 amino acids long. CDR1 is MDHEN, CDR2 SYDVKM, per germline.

CDR3 loop: CASSLGWATEAFF. CDR3 DNA sequence: TGTGCCAGCAGCTTGGGGTGGGCCACTGAAGCTTTCTTT. This chain links TRBV5-5 with TRBJ1-1; D is uncertain. Germline lookup yields CDR1 SGHKS and CDR2 YYEKEE (reference sequence). The CDR3 is made up of 13 amino acids. The ends were cut back, 0 bases at V and 4 bases at J, with 7 bases in the middle.

V is TRBV9 and J is TRBJ2-3, with 8 bases matching TRBD2. Germline values: CDR1 SGDLS, CDR2 YYNGEE. This CDR3 contains 15 residues. V shed 0 bases and J 6 bases; nucleotides not matched to a gene: 6. CDR3 DNA sequence: TGTGCCAGCAGCGTAGGCGGGGGGTCTGGCGATACGCAGTATTTT. Its translation is CASSVGGGSGDTQYF.

J is TRBJ1-5 and V is TRBV27, with D possibly being TRBD1 (6 bases). Germline V gene data show CDR1 as MNHEY and CDR2 as SMNVEV (reference sequence). The CDR3 runs to 17 residues. Trimming pared 4 bases from V and 5 bases from J, leaving 21 bases between. The CDR3 coding sequence is TGTGCCAGCAGTTCATCCTACGGGGGGGCGCCTGATCAGCCCCAGCATTTT. Protein: CASSSSYGGAPDQPQHF.

The chain joins TRBV3-1 (or the pseudogene TRBV3-2) to TRBJ1-2, with TRBD1 matching 10 bases. The V segment lost 1 base and the J segment 8 bases; nucleotides outside the gene matches: 10. The length of the CDR3 is 16 residues. CDR1 LGHDT and CDR2 YNNKEL come from the germline V gene (reference sequence). CDR3 sequence (DNA): TGTGCCAGCAGCCAAGCCGGGACAGGGGAGCCGGGGGGCTACACCTTC. Translated: CASSQAGTGEPGGYTF.